This T cell receptor beta chain was obtained from a study of blood T cells in healthy people across ages (dated by TCRdb to 2014 to 2015). At the level of the whole study: In model experiments, template switching captured about one uniquely barcoded TCR beta cDNA molecule for every two T cells. Using deep sequencing normalized with unique cDNA molecular identifiers, the study measured how TCR beta repertoire diversity changes with age. Donors were grouped into four age groups: young (average 16 years), middle-aged (roughly 37), aged (around 60) and long-lived (about 90). Two additional independent replicas of 1 million unique cDNA reads from the same blood draw were analyzed for two donors (one aged 18 to 30 and one aged 80 or older). To avoid experimental bias, donors of different ages were distributed randomly across sequencing lanes.

This clonotype has a handful of counts. The clone's antigen remains unknown. Base quality data are lacking; no much larger clone is found one base away. Library preparation was by 5' RACE. Sequenced using an Illumina HiSeq 2500. A second PCR of 7 to 11 cycles was run with a J-beta primer mix and a sample-barcoded 5' primer. A template-switch 5' adaptor carrying 12 random nucleotides introduced a unique molecular identifier onto each TCR beta cDNA molecule. Each sample yielded at least 3 million CDR3-containing paired-end reads. The Mint cDNA synthesis kit, primed by a TRBC-specific oligonucleotide, was used to synthesize first-strand cDNA from all RNA. Following uracil-DNA glycosylase treatment, all cDNA underwent a first 18-cycle PCR with the universal primers M1SS and BC2_uni_R. In the authors' own workflow: Normalization of each sample was performed by random selection of 1 million high-quality reads, each carrying a distinct molecular identifier. Instead of being binned into consensus sequences, reads with shared molecular identifiers were discarded. MiTCR, with a Q25 quality threshold and the strictest error-elimination algorithm, was used for CDR3 identification, clonotype clustering and error correction. A nonparametric unseen species model using Euler transformation provided a lower-bound estimate of total TCR beta diversity. The raw public data were reprocessed by TCRdb itself: fastp quality trimming at Q25, MiXCR clonotype calling, in-frame beta chains only. Entries are consolidated by CDR3 protein sequence, retaining the most common genes and DNA. The V and J calls shown here were made by TCRdb, not taken from the authors' results. The sample yields 650,000 to 950,000 distinct CDR3 sequences; approximately 48% were counted once. Around 18% of the sample lies in the top ten.

The approximately 41 donors, aged about 6 to 100 years, were systemically healthy Caucasian individuals from Russia. Approximately 9 milliliters of peripheral blood were collected from each donor into EDTA-treated Vacutainer tubes. PBMCs were isolated by Ficoll-Paque density-gradient centrifugation, with at least 7 million obtained per sample. Total RNA, at least 6 micrograms per sample, was extracted from PBMCs with Trizol reagent. The percentages of naive CD45RAhigh/CD27high T cells were determined by flow cytometry on a PBMC aliquot from every donor. What the study reported, not specific to this receptor: As age increased, observed TCR beta diversity per million T cells dropped in a roughly linear way, and a significant reduction was already evident by age 40. Observed TCR beta diversity correlated strongly with the percentage of naive T cells measured by flow cytometry. The CMV infection status of donors was not known, potentially confounding age-related changes in expanded clonotypes. Compared with the aged group, more naive CD4+ T cells, fewer expanded clones and increased TCR diversity were shown by the long-lived group, suggesting age selection. Estimates of total diversity based on one million sequenced T cells were regarded as lower bounds and as underestimates. Bulk unsorted PBMC profiling prevented conclusive comparison of naive and antigen-experienced compartments.

V is cut back by 5 bases and J by 6 bases, with 6 bases in the junction unmatched. CDR1 and CDR2 (SEHNR, FQNEAQ) derive from the germline V gene (reference sequence). The cysteine opens and the phenylalanine closes a CDR3 of 15 amino acids. The read is trimmed to its CDR3 DNA, 45 bases read in frame from base 1. Here the chain combines TRBV7-9 and TRBJ1-4; TRBD1 lines up with 10 middle nucleotides. This TCR came from a man between 60 and 70 years old in good health. Sequencing used blood. The CDR3 region has the sequence CASSITGTGDEKLFF. The bases read TGTGCCAGCAGCATCACCGGGACAGGGGATGAAAAACTGTTTTTT. Reference TRBV7-9 and TRBJ1-4 genes cover what lies past the CDR3, so the full variable domain is DTGVSQNPRHKITKRGQNVTFRCDPISEHNRLYWYRQTLGQGPEFLTYFQNEAQLEKSRLLSDRFSAERPKGSFSTLEIQRTEQGDSAMYLCASSITGTGDEKLFFGSGTQLSVL.